The rows below give T cell receptor beta chains drawn from one sample of a study of blood T cell repertoires in COVID-19. Clones were read by immunoSEQ multiplex PCR, and TCRdb kept only the in-frame ones, dropping some. This table has about 240,000 clones, about four fifths appearing once. The source material was peripheral blood. These TCRs come from a woman aged 80 or over with acute or convalescent COVID-19. CDR3s include the opening cysteine and the closing phenylalanine or tryptophan. Each record gives: V gene, clone size, CDR3 protein. Where a row states a size, it is once, few, many or the class of an expanded clone; other rows omit it.

V gene: TRBV4-1; clone size: -; CDR3 protein: CASSQDRGGTEAFF
V gene: TRBV12-5; clone size: -; CDR3 protein: CASAPWASGVTDTQYF
V gene: TRBV27; clone size: -; CDR3 protein: CASSSSGTSLGQYF
V gene: TRBV5-1; clone size: -; CDR3 protein: CASSLGLAGGTDTQYF
V gene: TRBV5-1; clone size: -; CDR3 protein: CASSLERKTQYF
V gene: TRBV5-4; clone size: -; CDR3 protein: CASSGPPGTGGPYNEQFF
V gene: TRBV6-2/TRBV6-3; clone size: -; CDR3 protein: CASSPRGGISYEQYF
V gene: TRBV9; clone size: -; CDR3 protein: CASSRSGYEQYF
V gene: TRBV29-1; clone size: few; CDR3 protein: CSVEGQAGANVLTF
V gene: TRBV3-1/TRBV3-2; clone size: -; CDR3 protein: CASSLGQGNTGELFF
V gene: TRBV19; clone size: -; CDR3 protein: CATKAGRRTDTQYF
V gene: TRBV20-1; clone size: -; CDR3 protein: CSASSNYGYTF
V gene: TRBV7-9; clone size: -; CDR3 protein: CASSLLTGGGEGYGYTF
V gene: TRBV7-6; clone size: -; CDR3 protein: CASSLGGTVNSPLHF
V gene: TRBV11-3; clone size: -; CDR3 protein: CASSLVFAGDAETQYF
V gene: TRBV5-4; clone size: -; CDR3 protein: CASSSDRNPYGYTF
V gene: TRBV14; clone size: -; CDR3 protein: CASSQLQGENTEAFF
V gene: TRBV6-6; clone size: -; CDR3 protein: CASSYGGTSGGYEQFF
V gene: TRBV6-1; clone size: -; CDR3 protein: CASSEGGGANEKLFF
V gene: TRBV5-1; clone size: few; CDR3 protein: CASSLGAVTDTQYF
V gene: TRBV7-8; clone size: -; CDR3 protein: CASSPGTDYGYTF
V gene: TRBV19; clone size: -; CDR3 protein: CASSIASGGTTDTQYF
V gene: TRBV2; clone size: -; CDR3 protein: CASSETRLATNEQFF
V gene: TRBV9; clone size: -; CDR3 protein: CASSVRGNQPQHF
V gene: TRBV5-1; clone size: few; CDR3 protein: CASSRLAGDEDTQYF
V gene: TRBV3-1/TRBV3-2; clone size: -; CDR3 protein: CASSQAGGYEQYF
V gene: TRBV7-2; clone size: -; CDR3 protein: CASSLQGGVSYGYTF
V gene: TRBV2; clone size: few; CDR3 protein: CASQITPGKNTEAFF
V gene: TRBV2; clone size: -; CDR3 protein: CASSPGTRLSGANVLTF
V gene: TRBV7-7; clone size: -; CDR3 protein: CASSSGQGHTGELFF
V gene: TRBV10-1; clone size: -; CDR3 protein: CASSESTSGSTDTQYF
V gene: TRBV5-4; clone size: -; CDR3 protein: CASSLQGSNQPQHF
V gene: TRBV4-2; clone size: -; CDR3 protein: CASSQPQGQGSTDTQYF
V gene: TRBV27; clone size: -; CDR3 protein: CASSLIVSASSGNTIYF
V gene: TRBV19; clone size: -; CDR3 protein: CASSSPRRNWGEKLFF
V gene: TRBV7-2; clone size: -; CDR3 protein: CASSPDRVALYEQYF
V gene: TRBV6-5; clone size: -; CDR3 protein: CASSYWQGYNEQFF
V gene: TRBV7-9; clone size: -; CDR3 protein: CASSLGTGAKNTEAFF
V gene: TRBV30; clone size: -; CDR3 protein: CAWSVWQVPEPQHF
V gene: TRBV5-1; clone size: -; CDR3 protein: CASSFISGGLQETQYF
V gene: TRBV2; clone size: -; CDR3 protein: CASTRGIMNTEAFF
V gene: TRBV14; clone size: -; CDR3 protein: CASSQKRPGGFTDTQYF
V gene: TRBV3-1/TRBV3-2; clone size: -; CDR3 protein: CASSHPGQGTNIPGANVLTF
V gene: TRBV28; clone size: -; CDR3 protein: CASSSGTGPGRGNQPQHF
V gene: TRBV5-1; clone size: -; CDR3 protein: CASSSGGSYNEQFF
V gene: TRBV21-1; clone size: -; CDR3 protein: CASNGGTGGPPYEQYF
V gene: TRBV19; clone size: -; CDR3 protein: CASRRQANTGELFF
V gene: TRBV21-1; clone size: -; CDR3 protein: CASSMTRQDNSPLHF
V gene: TRBV2; clone size: -; CDR3 protein: CASSEGVAGHF
V gene: TRBV19; clone size: once; CDR3 protein: CASSIEYSGNTIYF
V gene: TRBV19; clone size: -; CDR3 protein: CASSTGTSGAVRAAQYF
V gene: TRBV2; clone size: -; CDR3 protein: CASIGVSEAFF
V gene: TRBV14; clone size: once; CDR3 protein: CASSHLTEVNTEAFF
V gene: TRBV7-8; clone size: -; CDR3 protein: CASSLASGQKTYGYTF